A selection of T cell receptor beta chains follows, all from one sample in a study of OX40 agonist ivuxolimab in advanced cancers. Assay used: immunoSEQ multiplex PCR; TCRdb lists only in-frame clones, some missing. The sample consists of 50,000 to 65,000 clones, around 86% of them appearing once. The input for sequencing was CD4+ or CD8+ T cells sorted from blood, taken in a trial of the OX40 agonist ivuxolimab. The source is an adult with an advanced solid tumor such as melanoma, head and neck, liver or kidney cancer. The CDR3 runs from the conserved cysteine through the conserved F or W. A D gene is named only where the DNA matches it firmly. Clone sizes are given selectively: once, few, many, or a class where the clone is expanded.

>NA|TRBV12-2|TRBJ1-5|NA
TGTGCAAGTCGCCCTTTAGACCTGGGCAGGCCCGAGAATCAGCCCCAGCATTTT
CASRPLDLGRPENQPQHF
>TRBD1|TRBV14|TRBJ2-1|NA
TGTGCCAGCAGCCACCGGGACAGCTACAATGAGCAGTTCTTC
CASSHRDSYNEQFF
>NA|TRBV5-8|TRBJ2-7|NA
TGTGCCAGCAGCTCATTGAAGGTTTCAGAGCAGTACTTC
CASSSLKVSEQYF
>NA|TRBV28|TRBJ1-2|NA
TGTGCCAGCAGATGGGGCAGGGTCGATGGCTACACCTTC
CASRWGRVDGYTF
>NA|TRBV27|TRBJ2-3|NA
TGTGCCAGCAGTAGACGGACGAAAGGTATTGGGGCAGATACGCAGTATTTT
CASSRRTKGIGADTQYF
>NA|TRBV11-3|TRBJ2-3|NA
TGTGCCAGCAGCTATAGCGGAGATACGCAGTATTTT
CASSYSGDTQYF
>NA|TRBV19|TRBJ2-1|NA
TGTGCCAGTAGTGTGAACCGGGACATCCACAATGAGCAGTTCTTC
CASSVNRDIHNEQFF
>NA|TRBV29-1|TRBJ1-1|NA
TGCAGCGTCCGGGGGGGCGGGGGATCCACTGAAGCTTTCTTT
CSVRGGGGSTEAFF
>TRBD2|TRBV10-3|TRBJ2-1|NA
TGTGCCATCCGATCGGGGGGTGAGCAGTTCTTC
CAIRSGGEQFF
>NA|TRBV18|TRBJ1-5|NA
TGTGCCAGCTCACCAACGGTCCGCGATCAGCCCCAGCATTTT
CASSPTVRDQPQHF
>TRBD1|TRBV28|TRBJ2-3|NA
TGTGCCTCCTCGGACAGGGCAGGTGGGACAGATACGCAGTATTTT
CASSDRAGGTDTQYF
>NA|TRBV29-1|TRBJ2-5|few
TGCAGCGTGGTCCCCCCGGAGACCCAGTACTTC
CSVVPPETQYF
>TRBD1|TRBV2|TRBJ1-2|NA
TGTGCCAGCAAGGGACAGGACACTTCATTTCTCTATGGCTACACCTTC
CASKGQDTSFLYGYTF
>NA|TRBV21-1|TRBJ1-1|NA
TGTGCCAGCAGCAATGGCTGCCGGCGACAGGGTGCTGAAGCTTTCTTT
CASSNGCRRQGAEAFF
>TRBD1|TRBV5-4|TRBJ2-7|NA
TGTGCCAGCAGTTTCGGGACAGGTAATATCTACGAGCAGTACTTC
CASSFGTGNIYEQYF
>NA|TRBV6-6|TRBJ2-7|NA
TGTGCCAGCGTCGGTGGTGACGAGCAGTACTTC
CASVGGDEQYF
>NA|TRBV6-5|TRBJ2-2|NA
TGTGCCAGCAGTTACGAGGGCGGGACGAACACCGGGGAGCTGTTTTTT
CASSYEGGTNTGELFF
>NA|TRBV19|TRBJ1-1|NA
TGTGCCAGTAGTATCGCGAGGGGCGGGGGCACTGAAGCTTTCTTT
CASSIARGGGTEAFF
>NA|TRBV20-1|TRBJ2-4|NA
TGCAGTGCTGGGGACCGATTAATTGGGTACTTC
CSAGDRLIGYF
>NA|TRBV6-5|TRBJ1-1|NA
TGTGCCAGCAACGCTCCGGGCTCTAGCACTGAAGCTTTCTTT
CASNAPGSSTEAFF
>NA|TRBV5-4|TRBJ1-4|once
TGTGCCAGCAGCTTGGTTCCAGGGAATGAAAAACTGTTTTTT
CASSLVPGNEKLFF
>TRBD2|TRBV7-2|TRBJ2-7|NA
TGTGCCAGCAGCCCCGGACTAGCCGAAGCCTACGAGCAGTACTTC
CASSPGLAEAYEQYF